The present T cell receptor (beta chain) was sequenced within a study of cytomegalovirus exposure and HLA in healthy donors. Study-level points and caveats: Through in vitro validation, three CMV-associated chains were shown to be specific for CMV antigens. Rare TCR sequences predominated, though certain public TCRs were found in many donors.

Trimming stripped 5 bases from V and 4 bases from J, with 9 bases between. The length of the CDR3 is 13 residues. The V gene's germline CDR1 is SGHTA and CDR2 FQGNSA. It was with 60 Vbeta and 13 Jbeta primers that the PCR ran. Assay: immunoSEQ multiplex PCR; the TCRdb copy retains only in-frame clones and omits some. Among around 67,000 clones listed, over 60% were seen once. Note on this clone: Its antigen is unknown.

The TCR originated in a woman aged 45-60 years in good health and CMV-seronegative. The material sequenced was PBMCs. The chain is built from TRBV7-2 and TRBJ1-5; D ambiguous. For the CDR3, the DNA is TGTGCCAGCAGCCCTTCGAGGAATCAGCCCCAGCATTTT. Amino acids: CASSPSRNQPQHF.